This TCR beta chain appears in the sequencing data of a study of T-cell reconstitution after alpha-beta-depleted transplantation in children. Broader study findings: The origin of alpha-beta T cells about two months after transplant was reportedly several hundred expanded graft clones.

Unique molecular identifiers were incorporated during preparation of the TCRbeta library. TCRdb recomputed calls from the PCR reads with MiXCR, one row per CDR3 protein. The table records about a million distinct CDR3 sequences, under 30% of them present only once. With V trimmed by 5 bases and J by 0 bases, 9 bases remained unmatched. CDR3 length: 16 amino acids. Looked up from germline, CDR1 is MGHRA and CDR2 is YSYEKL. As regards this clonotype: The antigen is unknown.

This material consisted of PBMCs, mostly from graft donor cells, taken 360 days after TCRalphabeta/CD19-depleted stem cell transplant. The chain joins TRBV4-1 to TRBJ2-5, with 7 bases that match TRBD1. The receptor's source is a boy in the first two years of life who had a stem cell transplant for SCID, so the T cells may come from the graft donor. The CDR3: CASSDYKGQHQETQYF. In DNA, the CDR3 is TGCGCCAGCAGCGACTATAAGGGACAGCACCAAGAGACCCAGTACTTC.